The 26 T cell receptor beta chains reported below all come from one sample, sequenced in a study of blood T cell repertoires in COVID-19 (dated by TCRdb to 2019 to 2021). The method was the immunoSEQ multiplex PCR assay. What TCRdb holds here is the immuneACCESS table cut down to in-frame rearrangements. Part of the clones is not present; checked against another copy, under half of the missing clones reflect an unresolved V gene, and the others are unexplained. This sample holds some 130,000 clones; around four fifths were observed only once. Together, the top ten hold more than 9.5% of the sample. Sample: peripheral blood. The receptors here all came from a man aged 35 to 55 with active or convalescent COVID-19.

This clone was seen just once. This chain links TRBV18 with TRBJ2-5; TRBD2 aligns across 9 bases. J lost 3 bases, V lost 3 bases, and 8 bases had no gene match. From germline, CDR1 is KGHSH and CDR2 LQKENI. The length of the CDR3 is 16 residues. DNA of the CDR3: TGTGCCAGCTCACCTTGGGCTAGCGGGGCGGAAGAGACCCAGTACTTC. Protein product: CASSPWASGAEETQYF. The complete variable domain, with remaining parts taken from reference TRBV18 and TRBJ2-5, reads NAGVMQNPRHLVRRRGQEARLRCSPMKGHSHVYWYRQLPEEGLKFMVYLQKENIIDESGMPKERFSAEFPKEGPSILRIQQVVRGDSAAYFCASSPWASGAEETQYFGPGTRLLVL.

This clone was observed a few times. This chain's CDR3 is CASSKQDTYGYTF. CDR3 sequence (DNA): TGTGCCAGTAGTAAACAGGACACCTATGGCTACACCTTC. This rearrangement joins TRBV19 to TRBJ1-2; D may be TRBD1 (5 bases). The CDR3 contains 13 residues. CDR1 and CDR2 (germline): LNHDA, SQIVND (reference sequence). V lost 4 bases, J lost 4 bases, and 10 bases lay in between. The full variable domain, in which reference TRBV19 and TRBJ1-2 provide the parts outside the CDR3, is DGGITQSPKYLFRKEGQNVTLSCEQNLNHDAMYWYRQDPGQGLRLIYYSQIVNDFQKGDIAEGYSVSREKKESFPLTVTSAQKNPTAFYLCASSKQDTYGYTFGSGTRLTVV.

The V gene is TRBV14, the J gene TRBJ1-2; no firm D call. Between the trimmed V and J ends, which lost 0 bases and 4 bases, there was a span of 12 bases. Germline V gene sequence: CDR1 SGHDN, CDR2 FVKESK. The CDR3 spans 15 residues. The CDR3 region has the DNA TGTGCCAGCAGCCAAGATCGTACAGCGGCCTATGGCTACACCTTC. This sequence encodes CASSQDRTAAYGYTF.

This clone was detected many times. Other nucleotide sequences from this sample produce the same CDR3. This sequence joins TRBV6-6 and TRBJ1-5; D is unresolved. The CDR3 spans 14 residues. V lost 0 bases, J lost 3 bases, and 6 bases lay in between. CDR1 is MNHNY and CDR2 is SVGAGI in the germline V gene (reference sequence). The CDR3 protein is CASSYSEDNQPQHF. Written as DNA, the CDR3 is TGTGCCAGCAGTTACTCCGAGGACAATCAGCCCCAGCATTTT.

The chain is built from TRBV21-1 and TRBJ2-7; TRBD1, the table's D call, lacks a check against the DNA. TRBV21-1 is a documented pseudogene. The CDR3 is 17 residues long. The CDR3 loop reads CASRTAIRGQGFYEQYF. DNA for the CDR3: TGTGCCAGCAGGACCGCCATTAGGGGACAGGGTTTCTACGAGCAGTACTTC.

The chain links TRBV20-1 to TRBJ1-5, with 11 bases that match TRBD1. CDR3 length: 16 residues. With 3 bases clipped from V and 5 bases from J, the junction kept 9 bases outside the gene matches. Per the germline V gene, CDR1 is DFQATT and CDR2 is SNEGSKA (reference sequence). The CDR3 nucleotides read TGCAGTGCTAGTGCATACGGACAGGGGGCTGATCAGCCCCAGCATTTT. It translates to CSASAYGQGADQPQHF.

This chain links TRBV10-3 with TRBJ2-3; D may be TRBD2 (5 bases). CDR1 is ENHRY and CDR2 is SYGVKD in the germline V gene. With 8 bases removed from V and 1 base from J, the gap between germline ends came to 13 bases. This CDR3 has 14 amino acids. The CDR3 reads CAIGPGTGTDTQYF. DNA for the CDR3: TGTGCCATCGGCCCGGGAACGGGCACAGATACGCAGTATTTT.

This clone was seen once. This rearrangement joins TRBV5-1 to TRBJ1-1; 7 bases map to TRBD1. This CDR3 is 15 amino acids long. In germline, CDR1 is SGHRS, CDR2 YFSETQ. The V and J ends lost 0 bases and 4 bases, in that order; junction bases with no gene match: 6. The CDR3 DNA reads as TGCGCCAGCAGCTTGGCCTTACAGGGGAGCACTGAAGCTTTCTTT. Encoded protein: CASSLALQGSTEAFF.

This clone was picked up one time. This chain joins TRBV7-6 and TRBJ2-4; perhaps TRBD1 as D (6 bases). Germline lookup yields CDR1 SGHVS and CDR2 FNYEAQ. Trimming left V 5 bases short and J 3 bases short, with 11 bases between. The CDR3 extends over 14 amino acids. CDR3 bases: TGTGCCAGCAGCCAGGGGAGCGACAAAAACATTCAGTACTTC. This encodes CASSQGSDKNIQYF.

J is TRBJ2-4 and V is TRBV3-1 (or the pseudogene TRBV3-2); 7 bases agree with TRBD1. The germline gives CDR1 LGHDT, CDR2 YNNKEL (reference sequence). V lost 1 base, J lost 3 bases, and 6 bases stayed unmatched. The CDR3 is 16 residues long. In DNA, the CDR3 is TGTGCCAGCAGCCAAGCTACAGGGGCGTACAAAAACATTCAGTACTTC. Translating it yields CASSQATGAYKNIQYF.

V usage is TRBV2 and J usage is TRBJ1-1; D is uncertain. The germline V gene encodes CDR1 SNHLY and CDR2 FYNNEI. This CDR3 comprises 14 residues. V was pared by 6 bases and J by 1 base, with 12 bases between. The CDR3 loop is CASREGAGNTEAFF. Written as DNA, the CDR3 is TGTGCCAGCAGAGAGGGCGCCGGGAACACTGAAGCTTTCTTT.

This clone showed up just a few times. This chain connects TRBV11-1 to TRBJ1-6; D gene uncertain. Germline lookup yields CDR1 SGHAT and CDR2 FQDESV (reference sequence). V was trimmed by 2 bases and J by 5 bases, leaving 7 bases between them. This CDR3 contains 14 residues. CDR3 nucleotides: TGTGCCAGCAGCTTACTAAGAGATAATTCACCCCTCCACTTT. Protein: CASSLLRDNSPLHF.

The V and J genes are TRBV11-2 and TRBJ2-2, with a weak D call TRBD2 (6 bases). The CDR3 is 16 amino acids. The germline V gene encodes CDR1 SGHAT and CDR2 FQNNGV. V gave up 5 bases and J gave up 5 bases, with 18 bases separating them. CDR3 nucleotide sequence: TGTGCCAGCAGCACAAGGGACTCCCTAGGGACCGGGGAGCTGTTTTTT. As protein: CASSTRDSLGTGELFF.

The V gene is TRBV11-3, the J gene TRBJ2-5; 7 bases agree with TRBD2. The CDR3 consists of 13 residues. Germline V gene sequence: CDR1 SGHNT, CDR2 YENEEA. Germline trimming cut 1 base from V and 4 bases from J; bases unmatched to any gene: 0. The CDR3 sequence: CASSLGGGETQYF. CDR3 sequence (DNA): TGTGCCAGCAGCTTAGGCGGGGGAGAGACCCAGTACTTC.

The J gene is TRBJ1-6, the V gene TRBV4-2; 9 bases align to TRBD1. V gave up 0 bases and J gave up 4 bases; unmatched junction bases: 7. CDR3 size: 18 residues. Germline CDR1 is LGHNA and CDR2 is YNFKEQ. The CDR3 nucleotides read TGTGCCAGCAGCCAAGATCCCGGACAGGGGCAATATAATTCACCCCTCCACTTT. Its protein product is CASSQDPGQGQYNSPLHF.

This chain uses TRBV4-3 with TRBJ2-2; 12 nucleotides align to TRBD2. Germline V gene lookup returns CDR1 LGHNA and CDR2 YSLEER. V lost 0 bases, J lost 5 bases, and 16 bases stayed unmatched. This CDR3 comprises 21 residues. Here the CDR3 DNA reads TGCGCCAGCAGCCAAGAGAGTCTAGCGGGGGGGCTTTTGAAGATTACCGGGGAGCTGTTTTTT. Residues: CASSQESLAGGLLKITGELFF.

This clone has a single count. The gene calls are TRBV3-1 (or the pseudogene TRBV3-2) and TRBJ1-1; D not resolved. This CDR3 has 12 amino acids. Germline lookup yields CDR1 LGHDT and CDR2 YNNKEL (reference sequence). The V end lost 4 bases, the J end lost 6 bases, and 9 bases lay between the germline ends. For the CDR3, the DNA is TGTGCCAGCAGCCCAGGTGGGTCTGAAGCTTTCTTT. It codes for CASSPGGSEAFF.

J is TRBJ2-5 and V is TRBV30; 9 bases are a match to TRBD2. Losses at the gene ends were 3 bases for V and 7 bases for J; bases not matched to a gene: 6. CDR1 GTSNPN and CDR2 SVGIG come from the germline V gene (reference sequence). CDR3 length equals 13 residues. CDR3 DNA sequence: TGTGCCTGGAGCGCAACGACTAGCGGGACCCAGTACTTC. Protein product: CAWSATTSGTQYF. The variable domain in full, completed from reference TRBV30 and TRBJ2-5, reads SQTIHQWPATLVQPVGSPLSLECTVEGTSNPNLYWYRQAAGRGLQLLFYSVGIGQISSEVPQNLSASRPQDRQFILSSKKLLLSDSGFYLCAWSATTSGTQYFGPGTRLLVL.

This chain uses TRBV27 with TRBJ1-5; 7 positions agree with TRBD1. The germline V gene has CDR1 MNHEY and CDR2 SMNVEV (reference sequence). J gave up 4 bases and V 5 bases, and 5 bases lay outside the gene matches. The CDR3 sequence is 14 residues long. The CDR3 nucleotides read TGTGCCAGCAGTCGGGACAGACCGAATCAGCCCCAGCATTTT. Protein sequence: CASSRDRPNQPQHF.

The gene calls are TRBV5-1 and TRBJ2-7; D call uncertain. Germline CDR1 is SGHRS and CDR2 is YFSETQ. The CDR3 covers 14 residues. V was clipped by 0 bases and J by 6 bases, with 13 bases between them. CDR3 sequence reads: CASSLETSSGEQYF. The DNA of the CDR3 is TGCGCCAGCAGCTTGGAAACCAGCTCGGGCGAGCAGTACTTC.

The chain couples TRBV9 to TRBJ2-4, with TRBD1 identical over 10 bases. After removal of 1 base from V and 1 base from J, the junction contained 11 bases not matched to a gene. The CDR3 loop spans 19 amino acids. Germline V lookup: CDR1 SGDLS, CDR2 YYNGEE. Written as DNA, the CDR3 is TGTGCCAGCAGCGTAAGGGGACAGGGGCGACTATGGGCCAAAAACATTCAGTACTTC. Translated, it gives CASSVRGQGRLWAKNIQYF. Together with reference TRBV9 and TRBJ2-4, the CDR3 gives the full variable domain: DSGVTQTPKHLITATGQRVTLRCSPRSGDLSVYWYQQSLDQGLQFLIQYYNGEERAKGNILERFSAQQFPDLHSELNLSSLELGDSALYFCASSVRGQGRLWAKNIQYFGAGTRLSVL.

The rearrangement joins TRBV6-5 to TRBJ2-1; D might be TRBD2 (7 bases). The CDR3 runs 13 residues. Per germline, CDR1 MNHEY and CDR2 SVGAGI. The V end lost 5 bases, the J end lost 7 bases, and 12 bases lay between the germline ends. The CDR3 reads CASSRGGRNEQFF. The CDR3 DNA reads TGTGCCAGCAGTCGCGGGGGCAGGAATGAGCAGTTCTTC.

The chain carries TRBV7-9 and TRBJ1-2; tentatively, D is TRBD1 (5 bases). The V gene lost 1 base and the J gene lost 7 bases, with 10 bases spanning the gap. In germline, CDR1 is SEHNR, CDR2 FQNEAQ (reference sequence). This CDR3 has 13 amino acids. The CDR3 region has the DNA TGTGCCAGCAGCTTAGTACAGGAGAGTGGCTACACCTTC. This codes for CASSLVQESGYTF.

In DNA form, the CDR3 reads TGTGCCAGCAGCCTTTACGGACTAGCTCCCCAAGAGACCCAGTACTTC. This codes for CASSLYGLAPQETQYF. The genes are TRBV5-6 and TRBJ2-5; 8 bases map to TRBD2. After removal of 4 bases from V and 1 base from J, the junction contained 9 bases not matched to a gene. CDR1 and CDR2 from the germline V gene are SGHDT and YYEEEE. This CDR3 spans 16 amino acids.

J is TRBJ2-5 and V is TRBV20-1; TRBD2 is a possible D gene (5 bases). Germline V lookup: CDR1 DFQATT, CDR2 SNEGSKA (reference sequence). This CDR3 comprises 15 residues. Trimming removed 3 bases at V and 2 bases at J, with 16 bases between. CDR3 DNA sequence: TGCAGTGCTAGTACCTCGACGGGGAGACAAGAGACCCAGTACTTC. This translates into CSASTSTGRQETQYF.

V gene TRBV15 combines with J gene TRBJ1-5; D is perhaps TRBD1 (5 bases). The germline V gene has CDR1 LNHNV and CDR2 YYDKDF (reference sequence). Trimming removed 2 bases from V and 4 bases from J, with 9 bases in between. The CDR3 consists of 14 residues. CDR3 DNA sequence: TGTGCCACCAGCAGATATCAGGGTAATCAGCCCCAGCATTTT. Its translation is CATSRYQGNQPQHF.